These 9 T cell receptor beta chains came from one sample sequenced in a study of blood T cell repertoires in COVID-19. The table came from immunoSEQ multiplex PCR; TCRdb's copy has only in-frame clones and leaves some out. The repertoire holds 110,000 or so clones, with 70% to 90% as singletons. Material for sequencing was peripheral blood. The receptors stem from a woman between 65 and 79 years old who had recovered from COVID-19.

The chain is built from TRBV6-2 or TRBV6-3 and TRBJ2-3; 9 bases agree with TRBD1. Germline loops: CDR1 MNHEY, CDR2 SVGEGT. CDR3 length: 17 amino acids. The ends lost 0 bases at V and 0 bases at J; junction bases unmatched: 4. The CDR3 bases are TGTGCCAGCAGTTACTCCGGGACAGGGAAGAGCACAGATACGCAGTATTTT. This sequence encodes CASSYSGTGKSTDTQYF.

The chain carries TRBV5-1 and TRBJ2-3; 8 nucleotides align to TRBD1. This CDR3 comprises 15 residues. Germline V gives CDR1 SGHRS, CDR2 YFSETQ. The V segment lost 5 bases and the J segment 8 bases; nucleotides outside the gene matches: 13. CDR3 sequence: CASSPGQVFYGTQYF. The DNA for the CDR3 is TGCGCCAGCAGTCCGGGACAGGTGTTCTACGGTACGCAGTATTTT.

V gene TRBV5-1 combines with J gene TRBJ2-3; 9 bases are shared with TRBD2. Trimming cost V 4 bases and J 0 bases; bases outside gene matches: 3. Germline-derived CDR1 and CDR2 are SGHRS and YFSETQ. This CDR3 region has 15 residues. CDR3 loop: CASSLAGPSTDTQYF. The CDR3 coding sequence is TGCGCCAGCAGCCTAGCGGGGCCTAGCACAGATACGCAGTATTTT.

This rearrangement joins TRBV5-6 to TRBJ1-2, with D possibly matching TRBD1 (6 bases). In germline, CDR1 is SGHDT, CDR2 YYEEEE. The CDR3 sequence is 17 residues long. V lost 2 bases, J lost 7 bases, and 24 bases lay in between. This chain's CDR3 is CASSLLQGLLGNRGYTF. The CDR3, as DNA: TGTGCCAGCAGCTTACTACAGGGTCTTCTGGGTAATCGTGGCTACACCTTC.

This clone showed up just once. The chain recombines TRBV7-2 with TRBJ2-7; no firm D call. Germline V gene lookup returns CDR1 SGHTA and CDR2 FQGNSA. The CDR3 length is 14 residues. The germline V and J ends were trimmed by 0 bases and 2 bases, with 8 bases remaining between them. In DNA, the CDR3 is TGTGCCAGCAGCTTAGCAATCATCCCCTACGAGCAGTACTTC. This translates into CASSLAIIPYEQYF.

The rearrangement joins TRBV19 to TRBJ2-3; D remains unclear. This CDR3 spans 14 amino acids. Trimming stripped 4 bases from V and 0 bases from J, with 8 bases between. From germline, CDR1 is LNHDA and CDR2 SQIVND (reference sequence). In DNA form, the CDR3 reads TGTGCCAGTAGTACGACACTCAGCACAGATACGCAGTATTTT. Encoded protein: CASSTTLSTDTQYF.

The chain employs TRBV11-3 and TRBJ2-3, with 12 bases identical to TRBD2. CDR1 is SGHNT and CDR2 is YENEEA in the germline V gene. The V and J ends lost 5 bases and 3 bases, in that order; junction bases with no gene match: 6. This CDR3 contains 16 residues. The CDR3 DNA sequence: TGTGCCAGCAGCCCGGGGACTAGCGGGTCGACAGATACGCAGTATTTT. As protein: CASSPGTSGSTDTQYF.

The rearrangement joins TRBV20-1 to TRBJ2-1; 8 nucleotides align to TRBD1. This CDR3 has 10 residues. CDR1 is DFQATT and CDR2 is SNEGSKA in the germline V gene (reference sequence). The ends lost 5 bases at V and 11 bases at J; junction bases unmatched: 2. Here the CDR3 reads CSAGDRQQFF. DNA of the CDR3: TGCAGTGCTGGGGACAGGCAGCAGTTCTTC.

The genes are TRBV18 and TRBJ1-1; 8 bases agree with TRBD1. The ends lost 3 bases at V and 4 bases at J; junction bases unmatched: 10. The CDR3 has 16 amino acids. From germline, CDR1 is KGHSH and CDR2 LQKENI. The CDR3 region is CASSPLRTGRGTEAFF. Here the CDR3 DNA reads TGTGCCAGCTCACCCCTTAGGACAGGGAGGGGCACTGAAGCTTTCTTT.